Below, 19 T cell receptor beta chains from the same sample are listed, as sequenced in a study of T cell responses to AZD1222 COVID-19 vaccine. Only in-frame clones appear in the TCRdb table, and some are missing; sequencing was by immunoSEQ multiplex PCR. The data show some 120,000 clones, about 89% seen once. Sequenced material: peripheral blood, taken on day 0 of MenACWY control vaccination. These receptors were collected from an adult in good health.

V usage is TRBV6-5 and J usage is TRBJ1-1; TRBD1 aligns across 8 bases. V trimming: 8 bases; J trimming: 3 bases; junction bases outside the gene matches: 11. The CDR3 length is 15 residues. Per the germline V gene, CDR1 is MNHEY and CDR2 is SVGAGI. CDR3 in amino acids: CASCLTGGCDTEAFF. CDR3 coding DNA: TGTGCCAGCTGTTTAACAGGGGGGTGTGACACTGAAGCTTTCTTT.

The table lists this clone with a few counts. This sequence joins TRBV6-2 or TRBV6-3 and TRBJ2-3, with 8 bases lining up with TRBD2. V shed 4 bases and J 6 bases; nucleotides not matched to a gene: 12. CDR3 length equals 16 residues. Germline CDR1 MNHEY, CDR2 SVGEGT. The CDR3 bases are TGTGCCAGCAGTTCAACCCCATACGGGAGGGCGGATACGCAGTATTTT. Amino acids: CASSSTPYGRADTQYF.

This clone was observed a few times. The chain is built from TRBV3-1 (or the pseudogene TRBV3-2) and TRBJ2-1; 8 bases are a match to TRBD2. The CDR3 has 16 residues. Germline values: CDR1 LGHDT, CDR2 YNNKEL (reference sequence). V dropped 0 bases and J dropped 6; count of bases not matched to a gene: 7. The CDR3 spells CASSQDASGSRNEQFF. In DNA, the CDR3 is TGTGCCAGCAGCCAAGACGCCAGCGGGAGTCGCAATGAGCAGTTCTTC.

This chain connects TRBV18 to TRBJ2-5; 11 positions agree with TRBD1. This CDR3 is 16 amino acids long. V was pared by 0 bases and J by 7 bases, with 7 bases of the junction left unmatched. Looked up from germline, CDR1 is KGHSH and CDR2 is LQKENI. CDR3 sequence reads: CASSPPGTGGPGTQYF. Written as DNA, the CDR3 is TGTGCCAGCTCACCACCGGGGACAGGGGGTCCTGGGACCCAGTACTTC.

The chain couples TRBV2 to TRBJ1-5; 7 bases are shared with TRBD1. Germline values: CDR1 SNHLY, CDR2 FYNNEI. The CDR3 totals 16 residues. Trimming removed 4 bases from V and 0 bases from J; junction bases left unmatched: 6. The CDR3 sequence is CASSVGQMYSNQPQHF. In DNA form, the CDR3 reads TGTGCCAGCAGTGTGGGACAGATGTATAGCAATCAGCCCCAGCATTTT.

The rearrangement links TRBV12-5 to TRBJ1-5; no firm D call. This CDR3 has 13 amino acids. Germline CDR1 and CDR2: LGHNT and FRNRAP. The ends were cut back, 3 bases at V and 5 bases at J, with 8 bases in the middle. CDR3 loop: CASGLSDHQPQHF. The CDR3 DNA is TGTGCTAGTGGTTTATCGGATCATCAGCCCCAGCATTTT.

The rearrangement links TRBV10-1 to TRBJ2-5, with 8 bases that match TRBD2. CDR1 WNHNN and CDR2 SYGVQD come from the germline V gene (reference sequence). V was pared by 8 bases and J by 5 bases, with 16 bases of the junction left unmatched. CDR3 length: 16 amino acids. The chain's CDR3 is CASYPRRLAGWETQYF. The CDR3 DNA is TGCGCCAGCTACCCCCGCCGGCTAGCGGGCTGGGAGACCCAGTACTTC.

About this clone: Other DNA sequences in this specimen translate into the identical CDR3. This chain joins TRBV5-1 and TRBJ1-4; the D is unclear. CDR3 size: 12 residues. V was clipped by 0 bases and J by 7 bases, with 4 bases between them. CDR1 and CDR2 (germline): SGHRS, YFSETQ. The CDR3 region is CASSLGGEKLFF. CDR3 nucleotides: TGCGCCAGCAGCTTGGGCGGTGAAAAACTGTTTTTT.

The chain recombines TRBV6-2 or TRBV6-3 with TRBJ1-5; D unclear. This CDR3 spans 12 amino acids. The germline gives CDR1 MNHEY, CDR2 SVGEGT. The V end lost 4 bases, the J end lost 5 bases, and 6 bases lay between the germline ends. CDR3: CASSLPYQPQHF. Here the CDR3 DNA reads TGTGCCAGCAGTTTACCCTATCAGCCCCAGCATTTT.

The gene calls are TRBV6-1 and TRBJ2-7; 7 bases align to TRBD2. The junction had 7 bases not matched to a gene; V was cut back by 2 bases and J by 3 bases. The CDR3 is 15 amino acids. Germline CDR1 and CDR2: MNHNS and SASEGT. CDR3 DNA sequence: TGTGCCAGCAGTGAACTCAGTAGCGGGTTCTACGAGCAGTACTTC. This sequence encodes CASSELSSGFYEQYF.

This chain joins TRBV3-1 (or the pseudogene TRBV3-2) and TRBJ2-7; no clear D gene. This CDR3 comprises 14 residues. Trimming cost V 3 bases and J 1 base, with 10 bases left between them. Looked up from germline, CDR1 is LGHDT and CDR2 is YNNKEL (reference sequence). CDR3 in DNA: TGTGCCAGCAGCCATTACGATGGATCCTACGAGCAGTACTTC. Translated, it gives CASSHYDGSYEQYF.

This clone was picked up a small number of times. The chain is built from TRBV6-5 and TRBJ2-3, with 9 bases lining up with TRBD2. Germline assignment: CDR1 MNHEY and CDR2 SVGAGI. This CDR3 region has 15 residues. The V and J ends lost 5 bases and 2 bases, in that order; junction bases with no gene match: 5. In DNA form, the CDR3 reads TGTGCCAGCAGTCTGACTAGCGGCGACACAGATACGCAGTATTTT. It codes for CASSLTSGDTDTQYF.

This chain connects TRBV19 to TRBJ1-5; 8 bases align to TRBD1. Germline V gene sequence: CDR1 LNHDA, CDR2 SQIVND (reference sequence). Trimming at V came to 9 bases and at J to 6 bases, leaving 10 bases not matched to a gene. CDR3 length: 14 amino acids. The CDR3 region is CASHGQGESQPQHF. For the CDR3, the DNA is TGTGCCAGCCATGGACAGGGCGAGAGTCAGCCCCAGCATTTT.

J is TRBJ2-7 and V is TRBV11-3; TRBD2 aligns across 12 bases. Losses at the gene ends were 1 base for V and 2 bases for J; bases not matched to a gene: 6. This CDR3 spans 17 amino acids. Germline CDR1 reads SGHNT; CDR2 reads YENEEA. This chain's CDR3 is CASSLGTSGTNTYEQYF. CDR3 DNA sequence: TGTGCCAGCAGCTTAGGGACTAGCGGGACCAATACCTACGAGCAGTACTTC.

The V call is TRBV7-6, the J call TRBJ1-4; D is unresolved. V gave up 2 bases and J gave up 0 bases, with 7 bases separating them. The CDR3 runs 15 residues. Germline loops: CDR1 SGHVS, CDR2 FNYEAQ. The CDR3 DNA sequence: TGTGCCAGCAGCTTAAACCCAGCAACTAATGAAAAACTGTTTTTT. Its translation is CASSLNPATNEKLFF.

This clone was observed a few times. The rearrangement joins TRBV27 to TRBJ2-1; 9 bases fit TRBD1. CDR3 size: 16 residues. V gave up 5 bases and J gave up 6 bases; unmatched junction bases: 11. Germline-derived CDR1 and CDR2 are MNHEY and SMNVEV (reference sequence). The chain's CDR3 is CASSVTGGSSANEQFF. The CDR3 region has the DNA TGTGCCAGCAGTGTGACAGGGGGATCGTCGGCCAATGAGCAGTTCTTC.

The CDR3 DNA reads as TGTGCCAGCAGCTTGGGCTCTAGCGGGAGTTACTACGAGCAGTACTTC. Encoded protein: CASSLGSSGSYYEQYF. This chain uses TRBV5-6 with TRBJ2-7; 10 bases agree with TRBD2. Per germline, CDR1 SGHDT and CDR2 YYEEEE. The CDR3 contains 16 residues. After removal of 0 bases from V and 3 bases from J, the junction contained 6 bases not matched to a gene.

This clone was detected only a few times. The chain combines TRBV2 with TRBJ2-3, with unresolved D. The CDR3 spans 13 residues. Trimming removed 6 bases from V and 5 bases from J, with 12 bases in between. CDR1 is SNHLY, CDR2 FYNNEI, per germline. The DNA of the CDR3 is TGTGCCAGCAGAGATGGGGTTGGAGATACGCAGTATTTT. It codes for CASRDGVGDTQYF.

The chain joins TRBV29-1 to TRBJ2-1; either TRBD1 or TRBD2 may supply D (5 bases each). The CDR3 loop spans 13 amino acids. V was trimmed by 4 bases and J by 3 bases, leaving 10 bases between them. The germline CDR1 and CDR2 sequences are SQVTM and ANQGSEA. The CDR3 nucleotides are TGCAGCGTTGGGGAGACAGACTACAATGAGCAGTTCTTC. Translating it yields CSVGETDYNEQFF.